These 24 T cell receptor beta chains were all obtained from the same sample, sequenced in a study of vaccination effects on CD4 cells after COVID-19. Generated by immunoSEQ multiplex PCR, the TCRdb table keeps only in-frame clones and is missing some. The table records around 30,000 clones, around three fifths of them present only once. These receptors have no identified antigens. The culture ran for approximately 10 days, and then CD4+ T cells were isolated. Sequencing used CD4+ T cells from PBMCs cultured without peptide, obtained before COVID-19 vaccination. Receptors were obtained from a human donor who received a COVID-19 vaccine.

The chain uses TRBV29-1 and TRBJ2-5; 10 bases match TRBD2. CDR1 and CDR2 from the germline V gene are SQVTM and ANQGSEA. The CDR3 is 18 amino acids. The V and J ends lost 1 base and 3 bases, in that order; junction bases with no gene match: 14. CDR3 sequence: CSVEVKWATSGVKETQYF. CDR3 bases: TGCAGCGTTGAAGTAAAATGGGCAACTAGCGGGGTCAAAGAGACCCAGTACTTC.

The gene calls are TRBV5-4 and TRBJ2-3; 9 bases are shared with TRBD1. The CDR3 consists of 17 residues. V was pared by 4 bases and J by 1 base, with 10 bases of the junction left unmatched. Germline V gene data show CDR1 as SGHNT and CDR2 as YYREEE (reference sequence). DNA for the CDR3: TGTGCCAGCAGCCCAGGACAGGGGAACTGGGGCACAGATACGCAGTATTTT. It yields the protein CASSPGQGNWGTDTQYF. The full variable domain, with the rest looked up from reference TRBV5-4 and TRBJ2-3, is ETGVTQSPTHLIKTRGQQVTLRCSSQSGHNTVSWYQQALGQGPQFIFQYYREEENGRGNFPPRFSGLQFPNYSSELNVNALELDDSALYLCASSPGQGNWGTDTQYFGPGTRLTVL.

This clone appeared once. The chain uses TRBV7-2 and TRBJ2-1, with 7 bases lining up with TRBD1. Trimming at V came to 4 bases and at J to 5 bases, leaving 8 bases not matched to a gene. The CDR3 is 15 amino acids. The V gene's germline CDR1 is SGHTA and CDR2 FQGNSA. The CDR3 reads CASSWYRDSNNEQFF. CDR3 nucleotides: TGTGCCAGCAGCTGGTATCGGGACAGCAACAATGAGCAGTTCTTC.

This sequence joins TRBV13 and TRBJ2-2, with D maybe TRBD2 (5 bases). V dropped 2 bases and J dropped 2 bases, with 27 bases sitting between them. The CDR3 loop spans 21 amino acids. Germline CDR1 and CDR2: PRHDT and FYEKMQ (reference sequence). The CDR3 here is CASSLFLAPALRGINTGELFF. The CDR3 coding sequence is TGTGCCAGCAGCTTATTTTTAGCCCCCGCCCTACGAGGGATAAACACCGGGGAGCTGTTTTTT.

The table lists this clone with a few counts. CDR3 DNA sequence: TGCGCCAGCGAAGGGTCGCAAGAGACCCAGTACTTC. Translated, it gives CASEGSQETQYF. The chain has TRBV5-1 and TRBJ2-5; D is uncertain. The CDR3 runs 12 residues. CDR1 and CDR2 from the germline V gene are SGHRS and YFSETQ. Between the trimmed V and J ends, which lost 7 bases and 2 bases, there was a span of 9 bases.

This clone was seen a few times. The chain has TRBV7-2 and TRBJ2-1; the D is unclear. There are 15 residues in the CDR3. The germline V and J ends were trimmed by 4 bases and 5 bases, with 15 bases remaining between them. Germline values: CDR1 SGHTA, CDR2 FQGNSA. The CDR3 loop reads CASSSFRTLNNEQFF. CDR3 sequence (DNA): TGTGCCAGCAGCTCCTTCAGGACGCTAAACAATGAGCAGTTCTTC.

The CDR3 bases are TGCGCCAGCAGTGACTGGGGCGTCTACAATGAGCAGTTCTTC. Its translation: CASSDWGVYNEQFF. This rearrangement joins TRBV10-2 to TRBJ2-1, with D perhaps TRBD1 (5 bases). Trimming left V 3 bases short and J 3 bases short, with 9 bases between. The CDR3 loop spans 14 amino acids. The germline CDR1 and CDR2 sequences are WSHSY and SAAADI.

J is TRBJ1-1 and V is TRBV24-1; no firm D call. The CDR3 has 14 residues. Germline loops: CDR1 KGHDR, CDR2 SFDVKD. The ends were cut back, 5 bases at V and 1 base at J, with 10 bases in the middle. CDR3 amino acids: CATSAGGKNTEAFF. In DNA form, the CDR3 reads TGTGCCACCAGTGCGGGAGGAAAGAACACTGAAGCTTTCTTT.

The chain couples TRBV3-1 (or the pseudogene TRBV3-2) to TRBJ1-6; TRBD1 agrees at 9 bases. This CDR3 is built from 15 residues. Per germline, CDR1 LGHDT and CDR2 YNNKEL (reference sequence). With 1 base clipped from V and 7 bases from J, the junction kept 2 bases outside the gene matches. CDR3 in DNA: TGTGCCAGCAGCCAAGCCGGGACAGGGAATTCACCCCTCCACTTT. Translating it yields CASSQAGTGNSPLHF.

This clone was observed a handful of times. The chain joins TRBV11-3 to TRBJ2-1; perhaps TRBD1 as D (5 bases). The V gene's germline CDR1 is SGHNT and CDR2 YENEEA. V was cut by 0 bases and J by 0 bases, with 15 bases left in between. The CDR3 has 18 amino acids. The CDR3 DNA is TGTGCCAGCAGCTTAGATCAATCAGGGTCTTCCTCCTACAATGAGCAGTTCTTC. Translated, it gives CASSLDQSGSSSYNEQFF.

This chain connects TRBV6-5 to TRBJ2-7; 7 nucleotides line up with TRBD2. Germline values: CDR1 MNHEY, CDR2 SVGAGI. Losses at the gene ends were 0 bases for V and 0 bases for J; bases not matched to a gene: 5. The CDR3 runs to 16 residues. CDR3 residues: CASSYSRLADSYEQYF. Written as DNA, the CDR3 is TGTGCCAGCAGTTACTCGAGGCTAGCGGACTCCTACGAGCAGTACTTC.

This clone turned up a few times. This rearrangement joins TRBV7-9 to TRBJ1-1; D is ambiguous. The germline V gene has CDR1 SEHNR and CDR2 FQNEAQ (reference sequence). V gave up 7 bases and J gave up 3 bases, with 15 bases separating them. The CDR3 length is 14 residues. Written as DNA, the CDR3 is TGTGCCAGCATCCCAACGGGAGTCGACACTGAAGCTTTCTTT. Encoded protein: CASIPTGVDTEAFF.

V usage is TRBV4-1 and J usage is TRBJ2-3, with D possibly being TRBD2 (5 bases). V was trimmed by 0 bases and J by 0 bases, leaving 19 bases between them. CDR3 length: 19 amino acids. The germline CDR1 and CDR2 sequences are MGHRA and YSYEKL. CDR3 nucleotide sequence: TGCGCCAGCAGCCAAGATAGCGCGGGCTCAATCGCTAGCACAGATACGCAGTATTTT. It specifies CASSQDSAGSIASTDTQYF.

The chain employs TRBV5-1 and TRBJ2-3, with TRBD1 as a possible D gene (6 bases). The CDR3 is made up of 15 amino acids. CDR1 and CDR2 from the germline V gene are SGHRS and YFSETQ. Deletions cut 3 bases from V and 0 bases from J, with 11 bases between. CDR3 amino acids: CASSSRGPSTDTQYF. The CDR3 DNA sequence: TGCGCCAGCAGCTCCAGGGGACCTAGCACAGATACGCAGTATTTT.

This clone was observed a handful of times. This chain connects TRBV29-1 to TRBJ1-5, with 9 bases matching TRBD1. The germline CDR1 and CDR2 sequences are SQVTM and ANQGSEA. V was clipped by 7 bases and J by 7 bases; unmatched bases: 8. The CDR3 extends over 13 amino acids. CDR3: CSAAGTGRQPQHF. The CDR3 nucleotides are TGCAGCGCTGCCGGGACAGGGCGACAGCCCCAGCATTTT. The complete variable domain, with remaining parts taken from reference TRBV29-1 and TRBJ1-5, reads SAVISQKPSRDICQRGTSLTIQCQVDSQVTMMFWYRQQPGQSLTLIATANQGSEATYESGFVIDKFPISRPNLTFSTLTVSNMSPEDSSIYLCSAAGTGRQPQHFGDGTRLSIL.

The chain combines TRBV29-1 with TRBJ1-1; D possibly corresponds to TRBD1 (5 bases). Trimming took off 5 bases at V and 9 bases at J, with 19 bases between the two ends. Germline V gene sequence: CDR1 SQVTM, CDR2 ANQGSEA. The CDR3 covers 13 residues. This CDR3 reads CSVFDQGWHQAFF. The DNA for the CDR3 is TGCAGCGTTTTTGACCAGGGTTGGCACCAAGCTTTCTTT.

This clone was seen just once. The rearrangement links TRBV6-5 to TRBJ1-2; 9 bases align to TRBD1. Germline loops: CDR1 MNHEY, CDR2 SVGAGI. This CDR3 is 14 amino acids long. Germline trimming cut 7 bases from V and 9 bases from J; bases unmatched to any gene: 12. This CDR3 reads CASTLTGGPLSYTF. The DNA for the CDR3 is TGTGCCAGCACTCTTACAGGGGGCCCTTTAAGCTACACCTTC.

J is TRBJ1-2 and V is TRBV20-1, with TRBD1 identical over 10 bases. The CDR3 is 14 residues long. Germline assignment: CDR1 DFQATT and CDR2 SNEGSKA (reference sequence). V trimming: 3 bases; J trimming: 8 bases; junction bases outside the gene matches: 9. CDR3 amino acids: CSASPGQGKRGYTF. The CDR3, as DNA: TGCAGTGCTAGTCCGGGACAGGGGAAGAGAGGCTACACCTTC.

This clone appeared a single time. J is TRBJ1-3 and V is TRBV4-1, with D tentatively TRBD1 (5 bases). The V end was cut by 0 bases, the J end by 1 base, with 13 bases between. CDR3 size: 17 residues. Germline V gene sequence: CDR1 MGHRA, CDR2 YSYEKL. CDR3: CASSQDPRGGSGNTIYF. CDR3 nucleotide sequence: TGCGCCAGCAGCCAAGATCCCCGTGGGGGGTCTGGAAACACCATATATTTT.

The CDR3 is CASSHRQGRYEQYF. The DNA for the CDR3 is TGCGCCAGCAGCCATAGACAGGGGCGGTACGAGCAGTACTTC. V is TRBV5-1 and J is TRBJ2-7, with 8 positions matching TRBD1. This CDR3 spans 14 amino acids. V shed 4 bases, J shed 4 bases, and the junction held 7 bases outside the gene matches. In germline, CDR1 is SGHRS, CDR2 YFSETQ.

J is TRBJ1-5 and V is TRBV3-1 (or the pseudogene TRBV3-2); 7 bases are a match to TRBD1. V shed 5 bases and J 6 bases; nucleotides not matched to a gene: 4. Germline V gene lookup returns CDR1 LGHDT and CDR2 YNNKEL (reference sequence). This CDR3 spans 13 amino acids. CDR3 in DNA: TGTGCCAGCAGCTCCGACAGGGCTCAGCCCCAGCATTTT. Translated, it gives CASSSDRAQPQHF.

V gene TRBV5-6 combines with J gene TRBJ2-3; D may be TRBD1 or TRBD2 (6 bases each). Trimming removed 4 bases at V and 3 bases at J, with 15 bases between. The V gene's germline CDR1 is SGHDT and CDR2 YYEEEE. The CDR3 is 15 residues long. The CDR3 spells CASSHEGGFTDTQYF. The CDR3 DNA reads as TGTGCCAGCAGCCACGAGGGGGGTTTTACAGATACGCAGTATTTT.

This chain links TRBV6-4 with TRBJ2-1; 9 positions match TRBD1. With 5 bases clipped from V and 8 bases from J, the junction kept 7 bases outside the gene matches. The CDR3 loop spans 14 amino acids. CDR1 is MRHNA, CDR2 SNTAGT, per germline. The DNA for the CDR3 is TGTGCCAGCAGTCACGGACAGGGGTGGGATGAGCAGTTCTTC. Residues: CASSHGQGWDEQFF.

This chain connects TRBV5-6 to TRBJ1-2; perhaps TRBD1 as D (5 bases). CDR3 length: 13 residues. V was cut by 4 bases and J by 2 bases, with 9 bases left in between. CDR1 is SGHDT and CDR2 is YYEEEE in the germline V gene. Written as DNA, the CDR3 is TGTGCCAGCAGCCGAAGGACAAACTATGGCTACACCTTC. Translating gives CASSRRTNYGYTF.